This paragraph reports one T cell receptor (beta chain). Its antigen is currently unknown. PCR used 60 Vbeta primers and 13 Jbeta primers. The assay was immunoSEQ multiplex PCR, and TCRdb's table has in-frame clones only and misses some. The repertoire has 93,000 or so clones, almost 80% of them found once; the top ten carry about 4%. The sample is drawn from a study of cytomegalovirus exposure and HLA in healthy donors. Whole-study findings and limits: Whilst most TCR sequences proved rare, a subset of public TCRs occurred across many donors. Later, an analysis showed that TCR beta chains associated with HLA were more clonally expanded than others that were equally common. One cluster of highly shared sequence variants probably arose as a sequencing artifact. Follow-up analysis later connected one missense variant in DCLRE1C with trimming of TCR beta V- and J-genes.

Per the germline V gene, CDR1 is SEHNR and CDR2 is FQNEAQ (reference sequence). This CDR3 has 17 amino acids. The chain links TRBV7-9 to TRBJ2-5; 9 nucleotides agree with TRBD1. The J call may not be correct, given that the DNA end is closer to TRBJ2-7. The clonotype was recovered from a man between 50 and 59 years old in good health and CMV-seropositive. The specimen was PBMCs. In nucleotides, the CDR3 is TGTGCCACCGGAGAGGACAGGGGCGATTCCGGCTCCTACGAGCAGTACTTC. It codes for CATGEDRGDSGSYEQYF.